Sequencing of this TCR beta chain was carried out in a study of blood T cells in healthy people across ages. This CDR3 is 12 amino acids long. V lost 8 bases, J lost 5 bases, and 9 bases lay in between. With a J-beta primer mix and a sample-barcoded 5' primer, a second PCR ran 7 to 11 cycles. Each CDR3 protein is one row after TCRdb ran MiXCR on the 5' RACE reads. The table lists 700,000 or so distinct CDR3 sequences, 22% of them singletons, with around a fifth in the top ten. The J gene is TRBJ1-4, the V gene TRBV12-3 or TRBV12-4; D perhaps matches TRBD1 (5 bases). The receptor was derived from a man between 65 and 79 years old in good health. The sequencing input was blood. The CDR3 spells CASRGPNEKLFF. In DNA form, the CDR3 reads TGTGCCAGCCGGGGACCCAATGAAAAACTGTTTTTT.